The 5 T cell receptor beta chains listed next were all sequenced from one sample in a study of PD-L1 blockade in urothelial cancer. Time point denoted: pretreatment peripheral blood. Measured with immunoSEQ multiplex PCR; TCRdb has only the in-frame clones, and not every one. The repertoire includes about 72,000 clones, roughly 86% of them detected once, and about 16% sits in the top ten. Sequencing used PBMCs, obtained around atezolizumab (anti-PD-L1) treatment. These receptors all come from a man aged 55 to 70 with urothelial cancer.

This chain connects TRBV7-3 to TRBJ2-2; a possible D gene is TRBD1 (6 bases). CDR1 SGHTA and CDR2 FQGTGA come from the germline V gene. This CDR3 region has 16 residues. V lost 2 bases and J lost 6, with 16 bases in between. The CDR3 spells CASSLGRDRYSGELFF. As DNA, the CDR3 is TGTGCCAGCAGCTTAGGTCGTGACAGGTATTCCGGGGAGCTGTTTTTT.

The gene calls are TRBV7-8 and TRBJ1-6, with TRBD1 identical over 7 bases. The CDR3 sequence is 17 residues long. With V trimmed by 5 bases and J by 6 bases, 13 bases remained unmatched. The germline gives CDR1 SGHVS, CDR2 FQNEAQ. CDR3 nucleotide sequence: TGTGCCAGCAGCAAACGACAGGGATCAGGTGCTAATTCACCCCTCCACTTT. Translation: CASSKRQGSGANSPLHF. The whole variable domain, remainder taken from reference TRBV7-8 and TRBJ1-6, is GAGVSQSPRYKVAKRGQDVALRCDPISGHVSLFWYQQALGQGPEFLTYFQNEAQLDKSGLPSDRFFAERPEGSVSTLKIQRTQQEDSAVYLCASSKRQGSGANSPLHFGNGTRLTVT.

The chain has TRBV11-2 and TRBJ2-3; possibly TRBD2 for D (6 bases). CDR1 is SGHAT and CDR2 is FQNNGV in the germline V gene. V lost 5 bases and J 0 bases, leaving 12 bases between the germline ends. The CDR3 covers 15 residues. CDR3 in DNA: TGTGCCAGCAGCCGGTTGGGGGGTAGCACAGATACGCAGTATTTT. It encodes CASSRLGGSTDTQYF.

The chain has TRBV9 and TRBJ2-1, with TRBD1 identical over 9 bases. Trimming at V came to 3 bases and at J to 4 bases, leaving 5 bases not matched to a gene. The CDR3 has 15 residues. Germline V gene sequence: CDR1 SGDLS, CDR2 YYNGEE. The CDR3 sequence is CASSAGQGPYNEQFF. CDR3 DNA sequence: TGTGCCAGCAGCGCTGGACAGGGGCCTTACAATGAGCAGTTCTTC.

The chain employs TRBV20-1 and TRBJ2-1; the D is unclear. The germline V gene has CDR1 DFQATT and CDR2 SNEGSKA (reference sequence). Trimming cost V 0 bases and J 8 bases, with 5 bases left between them. This CDR3 contains 11 residues. CDR3 DNA: TGCAGTGCTAGAGATCGGGATGAGCAGTTCTTC. Translation gives CSARDRDEQFF.